This is a list of T cell receptor beta chains from one sample in a study of T cells after yellow fever vaccination. TCRdb itself ran the 5' RACE reads through MiXCR, one entry per CDR3 protein. The data hold tens of thousands of distinct CDR3 sequences, with approximately 7.5% observed a single time. The specimen was CD8+ T cells sorted from PBMCs, collected on the day of the yellow fever booster vaccination. The receptor set was obtained from a man in his thirties or forties who received the YFV17D yellow fever vaccine. Each CDR3 is given with its conserved first and last residue. Fields, in order: D gene, clone size, J gene, V gene, CDR3 protein, CDR3 DNA. D genes are given only for firm matches. The listing skips clone size in some rows; elsewhere it reads once, few, many or a size class.

D: -
size: few
J: TRBJ2-2
V: TRBV9
CDR3: CASSVVLNTGELFF
DNA: TGTGCCAGCAGCGTAGTATTGAACACCGGGGAGCTGTTTTTT

D: -
size: -
J: TRBJ2-1
V: TRBV7-8
CDR3: CARTPSGGYEQFF
DNA: TGTGCCAGAACCCCTAGTGGGGGCTATGAGCAGTTCTTC

D: -
size: -
J: TRBJ1-5
V: TRBV21-1
CDR3: CASSKRAGPVSNQPQHF
DNA: TGTGCCAGCAGCAAAAGGGCGGGTCCGGTTAGCAATCAGCCCCAGCATTTT

D: -
size: -
J: TRBJ2-1
V: TRBV3-1
CDR3: CASRTERSFPSSYNEQFF
DNA: TGTGCCAGCAGGACCGAGAGGTCTTTCCCCAGCTCCTACAATGAGCAGTTCTTC

D: TRBD2
size: few
J: TRBJ2-1
V: TRBV29-1
CDR3: CSVEDRAGLGNEQFF
DNA: TGCAGCGTTGAAGATCGAGCGGGATTAGGGAATGAGCAGTTCTTC

D: TRBD1
size: few
J: TRBJ1-1
V: TRBV7-8
CDR3: CASRIQGRDTEAFF
DNA: TGTGCCAGCAGGATACAGGGGAGAGACACTGAAGCTTTCTTT

D: -
size: -
J: TRBJ2-7
V: TRBV6-6
CDR3: CASSLQGGDEQYF
DNA: TGTGCCAGCAGCCTTCAGGGGGGCGACGAGCAGTACTTC

D: TRBD2
size: -
J: TRBJ2-7
V: TRBV6-5
CDR3: CASSYSRGAYEQYF
DNA: TGTGCCAGCAGTTACTCTCGGGGGGCCTACGAGCAGTACTTC

D: -
size: few
J: TRBJ2-2
V: TRBV4-3
CDR3: CASSLGQGITGELFF
DNA: TGCGCCAGCAGCCTGGGGCAGGGGATCACCGGGGAGCTGTTTTTT

D: -
size: -
J: TRBJ2-5
V: TRBV21-1
CDR3: CASSKADRVKETQYF
DNA: TGTGCCAGCAGCAAAGCGGACAGGGTGAAAGAGACCCAGTACTTC

D: -
size: few
J: TRBJ2-7
V: TRBV12-3/TRBV12-4
CDR3: CASSFGPGVEQYF
DNA: TGTGCCAGCAGTTTCGGTCCAGGGGTCGAGCAGTACTTC

D: TRBD1
size: few
J: TRBJ2-2
V: TRBV27
CDR3: CASSPGQGVGTGELFF
DNA: TGTGCCAGCAGTCCCGGACAGGGTGTGGGTACTGGGGAGCTGTTTTTT

D: -
size: few
J: TRBJ2-2
V: TRBV12-3/TRBV12-4
CDR3: CATRLGAAGELFF
DNA: TGTGCCACCCGACTGGGGGCCGCCGGGGAGCTGTTTTTT

D: -
size: -
J: TRBJ2-1
V: TRBV18
CDR3: CASSPWEPPGEQFF
DNA: TGTGCCAGCTCACCGTGGGAGCCCCCCGGGGAGCAGTTCTTC

D: TRBD2
size: -
J: TRBJ2-7
V: TRBV10-3
CDR3: CAISEGRLAGSSYEQYF
DNA: TGTGCCATCAGTGAAGGTAGACTAGCGGGCAGTTCCTACGAGCAGTACTTC

D: TRBD1
size: -
J: TRBJ2-7
V: TRBV14
CDR3: CATGQGSEQYF
DNA: TGTGCCACCGGACAGGGCTCCGAGCAGTACTTC

D: TRBD2
size: few
J: TRBJ2-1
V: TRBV20-1
CDR3: CSARLGLGEQFF
DNA: TGCAGTGCTAGGTTGGGACTAGGTGAGCAGTTCTTC

D: TRBD2
size: many
J: TRBJ2-2
V: TRBV6-5
CDR3: CASSYSLAGERTGELFF
DNA: TGTGCCAGCAGTTACTCCCTAGCGGGAGAGCGGACCGGGGAGCTGTTTTTT

D: -
size: -
J: TRBJ2-1
V: TRBV19
CDR3: CASSIGASSYNEQFF
DNA: TGTGCCAGTAGTATCGGAGCGAGCTCCTACAATGAGCAGTTCTTC

D: -
size: many
J: TRBJ2-1
V: TRBV6-5
CDR3: CASSYSGRESDEQFF
DNA: TGTGCCAGCAGTTACTCTGGCAGGGAAAGCGATGAGCAGTTCTTC

D: -
size: -
J: TRBJ2-7
V: TRBV5-1
CDR3: CASSPPGIYEQYF
DNA: TGCGCCAGCAGCCCACCCGGCATTTACGAGCAGTACTTC

D: -
size: -
J: TRBJ2-5
V: TRBV10-1
CDR3: CASKTDPQETQYF
DNA: TGCGCCAGCAAAACCGACCCACAAGAGACCCAGTACTTC